The 11 T cell receptor beta chains in this list originate from one sample, sequenced in a study of blood T cell repertoires in COVID-19. Method: immunoSEQ multiplex PCR; TCRdb's copy keeps in-frame clones and lacks some. This table has approximately 250,000 clones, roughly 89% appearing once. Specimen: peripheral blood. The receptors were sampled from a man under 40 who had recovered from COVID-19.

The CDR3 loop reads CASSPPGTNEKLFF. The CDR3 coding sequence is TGTGCCAGCTCACCACCCGGGACTAATGAAAAACTGTTTTTT. The rearrangement links TRBV18 to TRBJ1-4; D gene ambiguous. Germline V gene sequence: CDR1 KGHSH, CDR2 LQKENI. The CDR3 contains 14 residues. Trimming stripped 0 bases from V and 2 bases from J, with 4 bases between.

The V and J genes are TRBV11-2 and TRBJ2-5; a weak D match, TRBD2 (5 bases). This CDR3 is built from 14 residues. Trimming left V 5 bases short and J 4 bases short, with 14 bases between. Germline CDR1 is SGHAT and CDR2 is FQNNGV. CDR3 nucleotides: TGTGCCAGCAGCATCGCGGGTGGTGGAGAGACCCAGTACTTC. It encodes CASSIAGGGETQYF.

V and J are TRBV3-1 (or the pseudogene TRBV3-2) and TRBJ2-1, with 8 positions matching TRBD2. This CDR3 contains 14 residues. Per germline, CDR1 LGHDT and CDR2 YNNKEL (reference sequence). V dropped 7 bases and J dropped 4; count of bases not matched to a gene: 6. The CDR3 DNA follows: TGTGCCAGCACACTAGCGGACCATTACAATGAGCAGTTCTTC. Protein product: CASTLADHYNEQFF.

The rearrangement joins TRBV4-1 to TRBJ2-2; TRBD2 is a possible D gene (6 bases). The CDR3 spans 18 residues. The germline V and J ends were trimmed by 0 bases and 0 bases, with 14 bases remaining between them. CDR1 is MGHRA and CDR2 is YSYEKL in the germline V gene. The CDR3 DNA is TGCGCCAGCAGCCAAGACCGGGGGTCTTACGCGAACACCGGGGAGCTGTTTTTT. It specifies CASSQDRGSYANTGELFF.

This chain uses TRBV7-5 with TRBJ1-5; the table names TRBD1, a call not compared with the DNA. TRBV7-5 is listed as a pseudogene. This CDR3 is built from 15 residues. CDR3 loop: CVRSLEGPRHQPQHF. The CDR3 DNA reads as TGTGTCAGAAGCTTAGAGGGGCCGCGGCATCAGCCCCAGCATTTT.

In this sample, this clone turned up once. CDR3 in amino acids: CASSQPGLAGGWETQYF. The CDR3 coding sequence is TGTGCCAGCAGTCAACCAGGACTAGCGGGGGGGTGGGAGACCCAGTACTTC. The V and J genes are TRBV6-6 and TRBJ2-5, with 15 bases lining up with TRBD2. With 5 bases clipped from V and 5 bases from J, the junction kept 9 bases outside the gene matches. In germline, CDR1 is MNHNY, CDR2 SVGAGI (reference sequence). The CDR3 sequence is 17 residues long.

The chain's CDR3 is CASSLVSAVDEQYF. The DNA for the CDR3 is TGTGCCAGCAGCTTAGTATCTGCGGTGGACGAGCAGTACTTC. The gene calls are TRBV7-9 and TRBJ2-7; D not resolved. The V and J ends lost 1 base and 5 bases respectively, with 12 bases between them. The CDR3 is 14 amino acids. Germline V gives CDR1 SEHNR, CDR2 FQNEAQ (reference sequence).

The chain combines TRBV7-2 with TRBJ2-5, with unresolved D. V shed 1 base and J shed 5 bases, with 11 bases lying between them. Looked up from germline, CDR1 is SGHTA and CDR2 is FQGNSA. The length of the CDR3 is 14 residues. The DNA of the CDR3 is TGTGCCAGCAGCTTAGAACCTAGTCGGGAGACCCAGTACTTC. Protein product: CASSLEPSRETQYF.

The chain couples TRBV2 to TRBJ1-3; 8 nucleotides align to TRBD1. CDR3 length: 17 amino acids. The V gene's germline CDR1 is SNHLY and CDR2 FYNNEI. Losses at the gene ends were 1 base for V and 0 bases for J; bases not matched to a gene: 5. The CDR3 nucleotides read TGTGCCAGCAGTGAAGGTCCAGGGGGCTTCTCTGGAAACACCATATATTTT. Residues: CASSEGPGGFSGNTIYF.

This chain links TRBV14 with TRBJ1-2; 9 bases map to TRBD1. Germline-derived CDR1 and CDR2 are SGHDN and FVKESK. Trimming cost V 2 bases and J 6 bases; bases outside gene matches: 10. This CDR3 contains 16 residues. This CDR3 reads CASSQLPGQGKDGYTF. CDR3 bases: TGTGCCAGCAGCCAACTTCCGGGACAGGGAAAGGATGGCTACACCTTC.

The chain is built from TRBV6-5 and TRBJ1-1, with D tentatively TRBD1 (6 bases). The germline V gene has CDR1 MNHEY and CDR2 SVGAGI. The CDR3 is 15 amino acids. V gave up 4 bases and J gave up 3 bases, with 15 bases separating them. CDR3 residues: CASSFTGTSYTEAFF. The DNA for the CDR3 is TGTGCCAGCAGTTTTACCGGGACAAGTTACACTGAAGCTTTCTTT.